This T cell receptor beta chain was profiled in a study of blood T cell repertoires in COVID-19. Study as a whole: Sources were T cells, B-cell-depleted T cells, or PBMCs; the material itself was cDNA or gDNA.

The method was immunoSEQ multiplex PCR; TCRdb's version includes in-frame clones alone and lacks a portion of them. The sample lists about 70,000 clones, more than 90% seen once, with 1.5% in the top ten. Germline loops: CDR1 KGHSH, CDR2 LQKENI. The V end was cut by 6 bases, the J end by 0 bases, with 14 bases between. The CDR3 totals 16 residues. The chain employs TRBV18 and TRBJ2-2; the D is unclear. The sample consisted of peripheral blood. The origin of this receptor is a man aged 50 or older with acute or convalescent COVID-19. The CDR3 protein is CASSKNAYSNTGELFF. CDR3 coding DNA: TGTGCCAGCTCTAAGAATGCCTATTCGAACACCGGGGAGCTGTTTTTT.